These T cell receptor beta chains were read from a single sample in a study of T cell responses to AZD1222 COVID-19 vaccine. Produced via immunoSEQ multiplex PCR; TCRdb's table is partial and in-frame only. The profile shows about 100,000 clones, about 90% of them singletons. The source material was peripheral blood, sampled on day 0 of AZD1222 vaccination. The receptor source for this set is an adult in good health. Both conserved end residues are part of each CDR3. A D gene is named only where the DNA matches it firmly. Clone size, where shown, is once, few, many, or a class for clones that have expanded.

>NA|13|TRBJ1-1|TRBV5-6|TRBD1
CASSFYSGQGVFF
TGTGCCAGCAGCTTTTATTCGGGACAGGGGGTTTTCTTT
>NA|15|TRBJ1-1|TRBV7-3|NA
CASSRNGLGDTEAFF
TGTGCCAGCAGCAGAAACGGGTTAGGGGACACTGAAGCTTTCTTT
>NA|15|TRBJ2-5|TRBV5-1|TRBD2
CASSETSGRSPPQYF
TGCGCCAGCAGCGAGACTAGCGGGAGGTCGCCGCCCCAGTACTTC
>few|15|TRBJ2-2|TRBV13|TRBD1
CASSWGQGGTGELFF
TGTGCCAGCAGCTGGGGACAGGGGGGCACCGGGGAGCTGTTTTTT
>NA|15|TRBJ2-5|TRBV5-6|NA
CASSLLLLAWETQYF
TGTGCCAGCAGCTTATTACTCTTGGCCTGGGAGACCCAGTACTTC
>NA|15|TRBJ1-2|TRBV4-1|NA
CASSQVLTASYGYTF
TGCGCCAGCAGCCAAGTTCTGACGGCATCCTATGGCTACACCTTC
>NA|15|TRBJ1-5|TRBV28|NA
CASSTPGQGGQPQHF
TGTGCCAGCAGTACCCCGGGTCAGGGAGGGCAGCCCCAGCATTTT
>NA|15|TRBJ2-7|TRBV19|NA
CASSPLPRDAYEQYF
TGTGCCAGTAGTCCCCTTCCTCGGGACGCCTACGAGCAGTACTTC
>NA|12|TRBJ2-7|TRBV10-3|NA
CAISTGIYEQYF
TGTGCCATCAGTACAGGGATCTACGAGCAGTACTTC
>NA|17|TRBJ2-2|TRBV19|TRBD1
CASSNNVRQGNTGELFF
TGTGCCAGTAGTAATAATGTAAGACAGGGGAACACCGGGGAGCTGTTTTTT
>NA|13|TRBJ1-1|TRBV30|TRBD1
CAWGDRANTEAFF
TGTGCCTGGGGAGACAGGGCGAACACTGAAGCTTTCTTT
>NA|16|TRBJ1-4|TRBV7-9|TRBD1
CASSSTGGGAYEKLFF
TGTGCCAGCAGCTCGACGGGAGGGGGCGCTTATGAAAAACTGTTTTTT
>NA|13|TRBJ1-1|TRBV5-4|NA
CASSLVSGVEAFF
TGTGCCAGCAGCTTGGTTAGCGGGGTTGAAGCTTTCTTT
>NA|16|TRBJ2-3|TRBV11-3|TRBD2
CASSLVRGGRTDTQYF
TGTGCCAGCAGCTTAGTTCGGGGCGGGAGAACAGATACGCAGTATTTT
>few|14|TRBJ1-1|TRBV25-1|NA
CASSDSGRNTEAFF
TGTGCCAGCAGTGACAGCGGCCGAAACACTGAAGCTTTCTTT
>NA|12|TRBJ1-2|TRBV29-1|NA
CSVATGDDGYTF
TGCAGCGTAGCGACAGGTGATGATGGCTACACCTTC
>NA|14|TRBJ1-2|TRBV30|TRBD1
CAWSVGQGVGGYTF
TGTGCCTGGAGTGTCGGGCAGGGGGTGGGTGGCTACACCTTC
>NA|15|TRBJ2-1|TRBV11-2|TRBD1
CASSLKGAGYNEQFF
TGTGCCAGCAGCTTAAAGGGGGCGGGCTACAATGAGCAGTTCTTC
>NA|13|TRBJ2-7|TRBV10-3|NA
CAIRGGRAREQYF
TGTGCCATCAGGGGTGGGAGAGCACGCGAGCAGTACTTC